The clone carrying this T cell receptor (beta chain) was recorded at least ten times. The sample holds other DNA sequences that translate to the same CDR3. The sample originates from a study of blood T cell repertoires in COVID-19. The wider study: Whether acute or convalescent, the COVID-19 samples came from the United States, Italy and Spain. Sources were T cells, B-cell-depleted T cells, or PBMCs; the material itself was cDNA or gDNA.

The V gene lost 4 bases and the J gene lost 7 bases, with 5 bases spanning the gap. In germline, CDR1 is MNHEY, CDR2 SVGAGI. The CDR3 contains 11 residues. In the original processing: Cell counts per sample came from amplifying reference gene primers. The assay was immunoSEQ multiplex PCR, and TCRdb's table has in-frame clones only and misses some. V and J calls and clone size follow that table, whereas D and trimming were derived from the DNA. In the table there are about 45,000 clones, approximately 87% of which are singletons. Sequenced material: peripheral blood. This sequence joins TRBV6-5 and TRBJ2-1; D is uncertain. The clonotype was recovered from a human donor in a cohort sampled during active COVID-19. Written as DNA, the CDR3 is TGTGCCAGCAGTTTAGAAAATGAGCAGTTCTTC. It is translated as CASSLENEQFF.